This T cell receptor (beta chain) appears in the sequencing data of a study of blood T cell repertoires in COVID-19. Study-level background: Whether acute or convalescent, the COVID-19 samples came from the United States, Italy and Spain. PBMCs, B-cell-depleted T cells, or T cells were the source of the cDNA or gDNA that made up the material.

This clone was seen only once. Under the authors' procedure: Amplification from reference gene primers served as the basis for estimated nucleated cell counts. TCRdb keeps only in-frame clones here, not all; method: immunoSEQ multiplex PCR. The V and J calls and clone size are taken from that table; D and trimming were inferred from the DNA. This sample carries more than 45,000 clones, under 95% of them seen once, and the ten largest clones take 6.4%. Germline V lookup: CDR1 MRHNA, CDR2 SNTAGT. The germline V and J ends were trimmed by 4 bases and 7 bases, with 11 bases remaining between them. This CDR3 has 14 residues.

The genes are TRBV6-4 and TRBJ1-6; possible D gene TRBD1, 5 bases. The sample consisted of peripheral blood. This TCR came from a man aged 70 or older with active COVID-19. Written as DNA, the CDR3 is TGTGCCAGCAGTGTAGACAGCCGAAATTCACCCCTCCACTTT. Its protein is CASSVDSRNSPLHF.